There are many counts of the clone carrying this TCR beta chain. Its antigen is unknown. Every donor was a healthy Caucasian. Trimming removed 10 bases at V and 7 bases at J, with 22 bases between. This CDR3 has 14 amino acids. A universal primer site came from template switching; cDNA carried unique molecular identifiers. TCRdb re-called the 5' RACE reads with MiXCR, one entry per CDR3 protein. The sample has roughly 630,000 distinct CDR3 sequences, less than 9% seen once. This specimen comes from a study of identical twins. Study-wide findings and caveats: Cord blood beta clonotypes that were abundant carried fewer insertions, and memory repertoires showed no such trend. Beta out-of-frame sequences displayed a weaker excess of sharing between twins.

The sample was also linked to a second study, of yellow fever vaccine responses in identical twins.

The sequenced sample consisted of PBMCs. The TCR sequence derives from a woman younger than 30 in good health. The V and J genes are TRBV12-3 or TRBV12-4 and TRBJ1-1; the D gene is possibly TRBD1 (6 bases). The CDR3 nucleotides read TGTGCCACAGCTTCAGGGGCAGGGGCACGTGAAGCTTTCTTT. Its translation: CATASGAGAREAFF.